The 6 T cell receptor beta chains in this list originate from one sample, sequenced in a study of a mutant IDH1 vaccine in newly diagnosed glioma. These receptors' antigens are unknown. The repertoire was sequenced with immunoSEQ multiplex PCR; TCRdb's copy has only in-frame clones and lacks some. The data show about 60,000 clones, with roughly 80% seen just once and approximately 9% held by the top ten. The time point was: week 11, during vaccination. Each dose delivered 300 ug of mutant IDH1 20-mer peptide subcutaneously with imiquimod. Sequences were derived from PBMCs, sampled from a glioma patient whose treatment included an IDH1 peptide vaccine. The receptors originated from a woman aged 45 to 65 with glioma.

The chain links TRBV5-4 to TRBJ1-2; 7 nucleotides match TRBD1. The trim removed 0 bases at V and 4 bases at J, leaving 3 bases unmatched. Per germline, CDR1 SGHNT and CDR2 YYREEE (reference sequence). The CDR3 length is 14 residues. CDR3 loop: CASSLARDSYGYTF. CDR3 DNA: TGTGCCAGCAGCTTGGCCCGGGACAGCTATGGCTACACCTTC.

The chain joins TRBV5-4 to TRBJ2-7; 9 nucleotides agree with TRBD1. In germline, CDR1 is SGHNT, CDR2 YYREEE (reference sequence). The V segment lost 3 bases and the J segment 3 bases; nucleotides outside the gene matches: 10. The CDR3 sequence is 16 residues long. The CDR3 DNA follows: TGTGCCAGCAGCTGGAATGTAGTGGGACAGGGCTACGAGCAGTACTTC. Its translation: CASSWNVVGQGYEQYF.

The CDR3 sequence is CASTGLAGGNNEQFF. The CDR3 nucleotides read TGTGCCAGCACTGGACTAGCGGGGGGAAACAATGAGCAGTTCTTC. V and J are TRBV6-6 and TRBJ2-1; 14 nucleotides agree with TRBD2. The CDR3 loop spans 15 amino acids. From germline, CDR1 is MNHNY and CDR2 SVGAGI (reference sequence). The trim removed 7 bases at V and 5 bases at J, leaving 4 bases unmatched.

CDR3 nucleotide sequence: TGTGCCAGCTCCGCGGGGGCCGATACGCAGTATTTT. It is translated as CASSAGADTQYF. The chain joins TRBV30 to TRBJ2-3, with a weak D call TRBD2 (7 bases). V lost 8 bases, J lost 6 bases, and 15 bases lay in between. Germline V lookup: CDR1 GTSNPN, CDR2 SVGIG (reference sequence). The length of the CDR3 is 12 residues.

This sequence joins TRBV10-3 and TRBJ2-3, with 7 bases aligning to TRBD1. CDR3 length: 15 residues. Germline assignment: CDR1 ENHRY and CDR2 SYGVKD. V lost 8 bases, J lost 0 bases, and 8 bases stayed unmatched. The CDR3 loop is CAIEQTGTSTDTQYF. The DNA of the CDR3 is TGTGCCATCGAGCAGACAGGGACGAGCACAGATACGCAGTATTTT.

The chain has TRBV27 and TRBJ2-2; no definite D call. CDR1 and CDR2 from the germline V gene are MNHEY and SMNVEV (reference sequence). CDR3 length equals 13 residues. Trimming stripped 3 bases from V and 5 bases from J, with 7 bases between. The CDR3 reads CASSFWGTGELFF. The CDR3 region has the DNA TGTGCCAGCAGTTTTTGGGGAACCGGGGAGCTGTTTTTT.